The present TCR beta chain was sequenced within a study of shared clonotypes between healthy human individuals. Overall study context: Donor composition was two women and a few men, aged 18 to 49. The study's findings and limits: Unshared clonotypes carried lower generation probabilities than those common to all four donors.

Germline-derived CDR1 and CDR2 are SQVTM and ANQGSEA. The length of the CDR3 is 13 residues. With V trimmed by 4 bases and J by 2 bases, 3 bases remained unmatched. Note on this clone: As yet, its antigen is unknown.

The healthy adult donors were HIV-negative and reported no recent acute infections or vaccinations. Profiling relied on immunoSEQ multiplex PCR, and the TCRdb table lists in-frame clones only, not all of them. The sample carries 2 million to 2.5 million clones, 85% to 95% recorded once. Sequencing used naive CD4+ T cells from PBMCs. Regarding subset: CD45RA+ positively selected. The chain combines TRBV29-1 with TRBJ1-1; 8 bases fit TRBD1. The receptor was isolated from a young man in good health. Some clones in this sample may be carry-over from other donors' samples. The CDR3 loop reads CSVGDRQNTEAFF. CDR3 sequence (DNA): TGCAGCGTTGGGGACAGGCAAAACACTGAAGCTTTCTTT.